Listed here are 7 T cell receptor beta chains from one sample, sequenced in a study of cytomegalovirus exposure and HLA in healthy donors. The PCR was carried out with 60 Vbeta primers and 13 Jbeta primers. Libraries were prepared by immunoSEQ multiplex PCR; TCRdb keeps only in-frame clonotypes and omits some of them. Of more than 95,000 clones in the sample, around 75% were seen once. Sequenced: PBMCs. All receptors come from a woman in her forties or fifties in good health and CMV-seropositive.

J is TRBJ2-5 and V is TRBV7-6; a possible D gene is TRBD2 (5 bases). Trimming took off 5 bases at V and 4 bases at J, with 8 bases between the two ends. This CDR3 spans 12 amino acids. Germline V gene data show CDR1 as SGHVS and CDR2 as FNYEAQ. The CDR3 DNA reads as TGTGCCAGCAGCCCGGGGATAGAGACCCAGTACTTC. Its protein is CASSPGIETQYF.

This chain links TRBV30 with TRBJ1-5, with a possible D match to TRBD1 (5 bases). Trimming shortened V by 5 bases and J by 3 bases, and 11 bases separated the two germline ends. The germline gives CDR1 GTSNPN, CDR2 SVGIG (reference sequence). CDR3 length: 13 amino acids. Written as DNA, the CDR3 is TGTGCCTGGGCGCAGGGCTCCAATCAGCCCCAGCATTTT. Protein: CAWAQGSNQPQHF. Filled out from reference TRBV30 and TRBJ1-5, the complete variable domain reads SQTIHQWPATLVQPVGSPLSLECTVEGTSNPNLYWYRQAAGRGLQLLFYSVGIGQISSEVPQNLSASRPQDRQFILSSKKLLLSDSGFYLCAWAQGSNQPQHFGDGTRLSIL.

The chain is built from TRBV5-1 and TRBJ2-3; 14 bases are shared with TRBD2. The length of the CDR3 is 16 residues. Germline-derived CDR1 and CDR2 are SGHRS and YFSETQ. Unmatched junction bases numbered 9, after V lost 5 bases and J lost 7 bases. The CDR3 DNA follows: TGCGCCAGCAGTGATTTGACTAGCGGGGGGGCCAATACGCAGTATTTT. This codes for CASSDLTSGGANTQYF.

The V and J genes are TRBV27 and TRBJ2-6, with a weak D call TRBD1 (5 bases). Germline V lookup: CDR1 MNHEY, CDR2 SMNVEV (reference sequence). This CDR3 has 19 residues. The V end lost 4 bases, the J end lost 0 bases, and 19 bases lay between the germline ends. CDR3 bases: TGTGCCAGCAGTTCCTCAGACAGTCTCCACCTCTCTGGGGCCAACGTCCTGACTTTC. Amino acids: CASSSSDSLHLSGANVLTF.

This clone was seen a handful of times. This chain connects TRBV4-1 to TRBJ2-5, with TRBD2 identical over 14 bases. V lost 4 bases, J lost 5 bases, and 6 bases stayed unmatched. The CDR3 sequence is 16 residues long. Per germline, CDR1 MGHRA and CDR2 YSYEKL. Here the CDR3 reads CASSRGLAGGSETQYF. DNA of the CDR3: TGCGCCAGCAGCCGAGGACTAGCGGGAGGTTCTGAGACCCAGTACTTC.

The V call is TRBV15, the J call TRBJ2-7; D is perhaps TRBD1 (6 bases). Germline V gene data show CDR1 as LNHNV and CDR2 as YYDKDF (reference sequence). The CDR3 is made up of 13 amino acids. V was cut by 4 bases and J by 9 bases, with 16 bases left in between. The CDR3, as DNA: TGTGCCACCAGCACAGGGACATCCATAGGGCAGTACTTC. It encodes CATSTGTSIGQYF.

This chain uses TRBV4-1 with TRBJ2-5; maybe TRBD2 (5 bases). The CDR3 runs to 15 residues. Between the trimmed V and J ends, which lost 6 bases and 1 base, there was a span of 15 bases. The germline V gene has CDR1 MGHRA and CDR2 YSYEKL. In nucleotides, the CDR3 is TGCGCCAGCAGTCAAAGCGGCGGACCCCAAGAGACCCAGTACTTC. The encoded protein is CASSQSGGPQETQYF.